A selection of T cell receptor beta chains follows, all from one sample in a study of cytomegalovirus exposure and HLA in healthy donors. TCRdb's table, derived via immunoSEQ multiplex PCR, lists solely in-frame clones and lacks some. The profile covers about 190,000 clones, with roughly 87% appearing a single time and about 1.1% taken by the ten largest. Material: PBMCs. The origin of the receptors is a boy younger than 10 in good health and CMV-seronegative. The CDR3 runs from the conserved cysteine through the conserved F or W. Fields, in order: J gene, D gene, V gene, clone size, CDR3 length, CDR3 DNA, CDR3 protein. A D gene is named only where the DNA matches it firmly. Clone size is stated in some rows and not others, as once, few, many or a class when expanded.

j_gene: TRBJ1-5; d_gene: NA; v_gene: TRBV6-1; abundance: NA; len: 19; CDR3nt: TGTGCCAGCAGTGAAGGGGTCGGGATGGGGGGTTCCGGCAATCAGCCCCAGCATTTT; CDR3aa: CASSEGVGMGGSGNQPQHF
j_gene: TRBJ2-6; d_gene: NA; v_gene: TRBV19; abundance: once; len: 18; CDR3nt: TGTGCCAGTAGTATCCGGGACACATTTTCCTCTGGGGCCAACGTCCTGACTTTC; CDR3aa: CASSIRDTFSSGANVLTF
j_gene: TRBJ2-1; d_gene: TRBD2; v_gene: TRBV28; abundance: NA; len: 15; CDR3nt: TGTGCCAGCGAGAGCGGGGGGGCGGGTAAAAATGAGCAGTTCTTC; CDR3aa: CASESGGAGKNEQFF
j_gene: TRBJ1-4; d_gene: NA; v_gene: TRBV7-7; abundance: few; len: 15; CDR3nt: TGTGCCAGCAGTCCCGGGGGGGGATTGAGGGAAAAACTGTTTTTT; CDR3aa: CASSPGGGLREKLFF
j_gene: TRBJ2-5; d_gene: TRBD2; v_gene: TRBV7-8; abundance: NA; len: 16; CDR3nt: TGTGCCAGCAGCTCCCGGACTAGCGGCGCTCAAGAGACCCAGTACTTC; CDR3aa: CASSSRTSGAQETQYF
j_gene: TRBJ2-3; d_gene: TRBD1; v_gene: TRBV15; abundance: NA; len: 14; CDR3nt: TGTGCCACCAGCAGGGGACAGTTCACAGATACGCAGTATTTT; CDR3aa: CATSRGQFTDTQYF
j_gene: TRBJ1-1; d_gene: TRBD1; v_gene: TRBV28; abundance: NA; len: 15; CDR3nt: TGTGCCAGCAGTGGCCGGACAGGGGGGTACACTGAAGCTTTCTTT; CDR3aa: CASSGRTGGYTEAFF
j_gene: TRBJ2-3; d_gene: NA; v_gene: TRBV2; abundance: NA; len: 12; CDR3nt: TGTGCCAGCAGTGGCCCAGGCTATACGCAGTATTTT; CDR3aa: CASSGPGYTQYF
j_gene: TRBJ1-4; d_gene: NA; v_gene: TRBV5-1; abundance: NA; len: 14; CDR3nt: TGCGCCAGCAGCTTGGCAGGAGGATATGAAAAACTGTTTTTT; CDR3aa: CASSLAGGYEKLFF
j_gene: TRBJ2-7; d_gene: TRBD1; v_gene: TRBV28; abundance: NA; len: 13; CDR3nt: TGTGCCAGCAGTGACAGGGGATTCGGGGAGCAGTACTTC; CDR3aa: CASSDRGFGEQYF
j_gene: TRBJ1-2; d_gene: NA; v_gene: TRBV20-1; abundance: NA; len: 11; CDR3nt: TGCAGTGCTAGCCCCGCCGCGGGCTACACCTTC; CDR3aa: CSASPAAGYTF
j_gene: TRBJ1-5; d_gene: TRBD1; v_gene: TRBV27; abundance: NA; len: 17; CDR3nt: TGTGCCAGCAGTCCACGCAGGGGGTTAAGGGTGAATCAGCCCCAGCATTTT; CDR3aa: CASSPRRGLRVNQPQHF
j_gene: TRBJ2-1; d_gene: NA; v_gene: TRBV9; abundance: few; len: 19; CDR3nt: TGTGCCAGCAGCCCCCGGGGTGTGGGGTGGGCCCAAGTGGGCAATGAGCAGTTCTTC; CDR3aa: CASSPRGVGWAQVGNEQFF
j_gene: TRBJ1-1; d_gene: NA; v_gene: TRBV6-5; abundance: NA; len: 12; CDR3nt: TGTGCCAGCAGTTTCGGCAGCGGTGAAGCTTTCTTT; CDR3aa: CASSFGSGEAFF
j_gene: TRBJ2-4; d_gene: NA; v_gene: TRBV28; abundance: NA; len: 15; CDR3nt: TGTGCCAGCAGCGATTTGGAGGCGGCCAAAAACATTCAGTACTTC; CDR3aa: CASSDLEAAKNIQYF
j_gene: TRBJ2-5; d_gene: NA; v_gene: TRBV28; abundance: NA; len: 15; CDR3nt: TGTGCCAGCAGATTACAAGCGGTTCATCGAGAGACCCAGTACTTC; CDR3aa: CASRLQAVHRETQYF
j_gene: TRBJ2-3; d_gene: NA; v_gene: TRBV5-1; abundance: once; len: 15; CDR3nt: TGCGCCAGCAGCTTGCAGGCGGGGAGCACAGATACGCAGTATTTT; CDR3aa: CASSLQAGSTDTQYF
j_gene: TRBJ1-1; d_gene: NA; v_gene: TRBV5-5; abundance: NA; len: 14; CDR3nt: TGTGCCAGCAACGTTGCCGAGCCAAACACTGAAGCTTTCTTT; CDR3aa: CASNVAEPNTEAFF
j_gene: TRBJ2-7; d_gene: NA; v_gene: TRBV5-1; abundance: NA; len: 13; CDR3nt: TGCGCCAGCAGCTTGCGCAGTTCCTACGAGCAGTACTTC; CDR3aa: CASSLRSSYEQYF
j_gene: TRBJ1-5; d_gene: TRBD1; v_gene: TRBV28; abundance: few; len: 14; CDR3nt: TGTGCCAGCAGTTGGGACAGCACCAATCAGCCCCAGCATTTT; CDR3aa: CASSWDSTNQPQHF
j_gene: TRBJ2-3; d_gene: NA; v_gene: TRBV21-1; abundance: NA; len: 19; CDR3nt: TGTGCCAGCAGCAAAGCGCAGGGGCTGGACAGGGGTAACACAGATACGCAGTATTTT; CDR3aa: CASSKAQGLDRGNTDTQYF
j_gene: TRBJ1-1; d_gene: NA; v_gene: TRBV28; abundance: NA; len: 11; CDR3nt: TGTGCCAGCAGGCGGGGCACTGAAGCTTTCTTT; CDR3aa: CASRRGTEAFF
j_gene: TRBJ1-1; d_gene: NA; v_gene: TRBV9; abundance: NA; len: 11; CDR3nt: TGTGCCAGCAGCGCCCGCACTGAAGCTTTCTTT; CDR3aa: CASSARTEAFF
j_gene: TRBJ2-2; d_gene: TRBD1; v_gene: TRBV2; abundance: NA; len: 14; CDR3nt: TGTGCCAGCAGCCTCTTACAGGGGCCCGGGGAGCTGTTTTTT; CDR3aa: CASSLLQGPGELFF
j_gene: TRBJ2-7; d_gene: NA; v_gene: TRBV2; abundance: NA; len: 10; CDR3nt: TGTGCCAGCAGGGGGGGGCACTATGGCTTC; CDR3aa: CASRGGHYGF
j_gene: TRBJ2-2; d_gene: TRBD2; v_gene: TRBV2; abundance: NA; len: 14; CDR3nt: TGTGCCAGCATGCAAGACGGGGGGACCGGGGAGCTGTTTTTT; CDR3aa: CASMQDGGTGELFF
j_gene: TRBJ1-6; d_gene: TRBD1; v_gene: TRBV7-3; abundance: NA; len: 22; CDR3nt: TGTGCCAGCAGCTTCTTTGATGGGTCGAACCGGGACAGGGAATTTTATAATTCACCCCTCCACTTT; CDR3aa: CASSFFDGSNRDREFYNSPLHF
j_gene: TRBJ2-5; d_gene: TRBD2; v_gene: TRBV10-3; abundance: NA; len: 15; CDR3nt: TGTGCCATCAGTGATCCAGCGGGGGGGCCGGAGACCCAGTACTTC; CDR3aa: CAISDPAGGPETQYF
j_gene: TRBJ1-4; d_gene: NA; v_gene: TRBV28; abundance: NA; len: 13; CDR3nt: TGTGCCAGCAATCGGAACAGGGTTGAAAAACTGTTTTTT; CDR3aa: CASNRNRVEKLFF
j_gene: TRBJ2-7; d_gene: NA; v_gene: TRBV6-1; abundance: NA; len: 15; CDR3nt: TGTGCCAGCAGTGCCTTACTTAGCTACGGCTACGAGCAGTACTTC; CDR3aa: CASSALLSYGYEQYF